This passage covers 29 T cell receptor beta chains from one sample sequenced in a study of glioma-infiltrating T cells. TCR alpha and beta CDR3 regions were amplified from RNA using iRepertoire nested multiplex PCR. TCRdb redid the calling of the multiplex PCR reads with MiXCR, one entry per CDR3 protein. The sample consists of 150,000 to 200,000 distinct CDR3 sequences, more than 35% of them appearing once. The sequenced sample was glioma tissue, nonneoplastic brain tissue, or PBMCs (not recorded which). These receptor sequences come from a human donor with low-grade glioma or glioblastoma, undergoing nonglioma brain surgery, or in good health (not recorded which).

This clonotype occurred many times. This chain joins TRBV19 and TRBJ2-3; TRBD1 might be the D (6 bases). Looked up from germline, CDR1 is LNHDA and CDR2 is SQIVND (reference sequence). The CDR3 runs 15 residues. With 9 bases removed from V and 3 bases from J, the gap between germline ends came to 19 bases. CDR3 amino acids: CASSRGTPQTDTQYF. Here the CDR3 DNA reads TGTGCCAGCTCAAGAGGGACACCCCAGACAGATACGCAGTATTTT. Full variable domain (outside the CDR3, taken from reference TRBV19 and TRBJ2-3): DGGITQSPKYLFRKEGQNVTLSCEQNLNHDAMYWYRQDPGQGLRLIYYSQIVNDFQKGDIAEGYSVSREKKESFPLTVTSAQKNPTAFYLCASSRGTPQTDTQYFGPGTRLTVL.

This clonotype was counted ten times or more. V and J are TRBV3-1 and TRBJ1-2; D ambiguous. CDR1 is LGHDT and CDR2 is YNNKEL in the germline V gene (reference sequence). This CDR3 has 12 amino acids. V lost 0 bases, J lost 8 bases, and 7 bases lay in between. The CDR3 protein is CASSQDGSGYTF. The CDR3, as DNA: TGTGCCAGCAGCCAAGATGGGAGCGGCTACACCTTC.

The chain links TRBV5-1 to TRBJ2-3; D is uncertain. Germline V CDR1 and CDR2: SGHRS, YFSETQ. V gave up 3 bases and J gave up 2 bases, with 16 bases separating them. The CDR3 is made up of 16 amino acids. In DNA form, the CDR3 reads TGCGCCAGCAGCTCTTCGGGCTATACGCCCACAGATACGCAGTATTTT. The encoded protein is CASSSSGYTPTDTQYF.

The table lists this clonotype with many counts. The J gene is TRBJ2-7, the V gene TRBV20-1; no reliable D call. Trimming took off 5 bases at V and 4 bases at J, with 12 bases between the two ends. CDR1 and CDR2 (germline): DFQATT, SNEGSKA (reference sequence). The CDR3 loop spans 12 amino acids. The DNA of the CDR3 is TGCAGTGCTCCAGACCAACGGTACGAGCAGTACTTC. This translates into CSAPDQRYEQYF.

This chain joins TRBV29-1 and TRBJ1-1; D call uncertain. Trimming stripped 3 bases from V and 1 base from J, with 12 bases between. The germline V gene has CDR1 SQVTM and CDR2 ANQGSEA. The length of the CDR3 is 14 residues. This CDR3 reads CSVDEGGRNTEAFF. As DNA, the CDR3 is TGCAGCGTTGATGAGGGAGGGAGGAACACTGAAGCTTTCTTT.

This clonotype came up once. An end of the junction does not agree with germline; a read error may underlie this. CDR3 sequence: CARSPRQLESSYNEQFF. The CDR3 DNA reads TGTGCCCGCTCACCCCGCCAGTTGGAGAGCTCCTACAATGAGCAGTTCTTC. This chain links TRBV18 with TRBJ2-1; D is undetermined. This CDR3 spans 17 amino acids. Germline V lookup: CDR1 KGHSH, CDR2 LQKENI.

Details on this clonotype: At one end, the junction sequence differs from germline, possibly due to a read error. The chain joins TRBV7-2 to TRBJ1-4, with a weak D call TRBD1 (5 bases). From germline, CDR1 is SGHTA and CDR2 FQGNSA. The CDR3 has 14 residues. CDR3: CAISLGESHEKLFF. CDR3 DNA sequence: TGTGCCATCAGCTTAGGGGAAAGTCATGAAAAACTGTTTTTT.

This chain links TRBV5-6 with TRBJ2-1; 7 bases are shared with TRBD2. Germline V gene lookup returns CDR1 SGHDT and CDR2 YYEEEE. The CDR3 is 14 residues long. The trim removed 2 bases at V and 3 bases at J, leaving 2 bases unmatched. The CDR3 bases are TGTGCCAGCAGCTTTAGCGGGCTCTACAATGAGCAGTTCTTC. It specifies CASSFSGLYNEQFF.

This chain joins TRBV28 and TRBJ2-1; TRBD1 is a possible D gene (6 bases). Germline CDR1 is MDHEN and CDR2 is SYDVKM. The germline V and J ends were trimmed by 3 bases and 3 bases, with 15 bases remaining between them. This CDR3 has 16 amino acids. The DNA of the CDR3 is TGTGCCAGCAGTTTGCCCTGGACAGATATCTACAATGAGCAGTTCTTC. It yields the protein CASSLPWTDIYNEQFF.

This clonotype was seen only a few times. The CDR3 is CASSMLRADQGDTDTQYF. As DNA, the CDR3 is TGTGCCAGTAGTATGCTAAGGGCAGACCAGGGGGACACAGATACGCAGTATTTT. The chain employs TRBV19 and TRBJ2-3; 7 positions agree with TRBD1. This CDR3 has 18 residues. Germline V lookup: CDR1 LNHDA, CDR2 SQIVND (reference sequence). Trimming took 3 bases from V and 2 from J; bases not matched to a gene: 14.

Worth noting for this clonotype: A much larger clone lies one base from this, so it may be a read error. The chain joins TRBV20-1 to TRBJ2-5, with a possible D match to TRBD2 (6 bases). CDR1 and CDR2 (germline): DFQATT, SNEGSKA (reference sequence). This CDR3 is built from 14 residues. V lost 2 bases and J 5 bases, leaving 15 bases between the germline ends. CDR3 residues: CSARPWGVVETQYF. The CDR3 DNA reads as TGCAGTGCTAGACCTTGGGGGGTCGTCGAGACCCAGTACTTC.

With respect to this clonotype: The CDR3 does not close with the conserved phenylalanine or tryptophan, likely indicating a read error. The gene calls are TRBV6-1 and TRBJ2-1; D not certain. The CDR3 has 13 residues. The V gene's germline CDR1 is MNHNS and CDR2 SASEGT. V lost 4 bases to trimming and J lost 8 bases, with 12 bases between them. CDR3 protein: CASSAVIRDEQFL. CDR3 in DNA: TGTGCCAGCAGTGCGGTAATACGAGATGAGCAGTTCTTA.

This clonotype was seen more than once but under ten times. One end of the junction does not line up with germline, which may come from a read error. The V call is TRBV20-1, the J call TRBJ1-6; D gene uncertain. Germline loops: CDR1 DFQATT, CDR2 SNEGSKA (reference sequence). The CDR3 consists of 13 residues. The CDR3 DNA reads TGCAGTGCCAGAGAGAGGGTGAATTCACCCCTCCACTTT. Protein: CSARERVNSPLHF.

This clonotype appeared many times. The chain recombines TRBV25-1 with TRBJ2-1, with a weak D call TRBD2 (5 bases). Germline CDR1 is MGHDK and CDR2 is SYGVNS. The ends were cut back, 5 bases at V and 8 bases at J, with 10 bases in the middle. The CDR3 is made up of 12 amino acids. DNA of the CDR3: TGTGCCAGCAGTAAGGACTGGGATGAGCAGTTCTTC. It encodes CASSKDWDEQFF.

This clonotype was recorded a few times. This chain connects TRBV7-9 to TRBJ2-1, with 7 bases identical to TRBD2. CDR3 size: 17 residues. The J segment lost 4 bases and the V segment lost 5 bases, leaving 14 bases of the junction unmatched. Germline V lookup: CDR1 SEHNR, CDR2 FQNEAQ (reference sequence). CDR3 protein: CASSPRLAEARYNEQFF. CDR3 DNA sequence: TGTGCCAGCAGCCCCAGACTAGCCGAAGCGCGTTACAATGAGCAGTTCTTC.

This clonotype came up once. With a much larger clone just one base away, this may be a read error. The V and J genes are TRBV28 and TRBJ2-2; D gene unclear. V lost 6 bases to trimming and J lost 4 bases, with 9 bases between them. The CDR3 is 13 amino acids. Germline V gene lookup returns CDR1 MDHEN and CDR2 SYDVKM. The chain's CDR3 is CASRHGGTGELFF. The CDR3, as DNA: TGTGCCAGCAGACATGGTGGCACCGGGGAGCTGTTTTTT.

V and J are TRBV5-1 and TRBJ1-1; D unclear. The CDR3 runs to 14 residues. Germline V CDR1 and CDR2: SGHRS, YFSETQ. V was pared by 5 bases and J by 6 bases, with 17 bases between. CDR3 residues: CASSFRRGVPEAFF. CDR3 coding DNA: TGCGCCAGCAGTTTTAGGCGCGGAGTTCCTGAAGCTTTCTTT.

On this clonotype itself: Being one base from a much bigger clone, this may be a read error. The chain uses TRBV6-1 and TRBJ2-7; no clear D gene. The CDR3 spans 15 residues. Germline V gene data show CDR1 as MNHNS and CDR2 as SASEGT. V lost 1 base to trimming and J lost 1 base, with 11 bases between them. The CDR3 DNA reads TGTGCCAGCAGTGAAGTGGCCCAAGCTTCCTACGAGCAGTACTTC. Its protein is CASSEVAQASYEQYF.

The chain has TRBV20-1 and TRBJ2-1, with D perhaps given as TRBD1 or TRBD2 (5 bases each). CDR3 length equals 15 residues. V lost 6 bases to trimming and J lost 9 bases, with 24 bases between them. Germline V gene data show CDR1 as DFQATT and CDR2 as SNEGSKA (reference sequence). The DNA for the CDR3 is TGCAGTGCCTCCCTGGGGCTCTACAATCGGGGTGAGCAGTTCTTC. Amino acids: CSASLGLYNRGEQFF.

This clonotype was picked up one time. It may be a read error: a sequence one base away is much more abundant. The CDR3 loop reads CASMNSGREETQYF. In DNA, the CDR3 is TGTGCCAGCATGAATAGCGGGAGGGAGGAGACCCAGTACTTC. The rearrangement uses TRBV28 and TRBJ2-5, with 11 bases matching TRBD2. The V and J ends lost 7 bases and 5 bases, in that order; junction bases with no gene match: 6. Germline V gene lookup returns CDR1 MDHEN and CDR2 SYDVKM. CDR3 size: 14 residues.

Here the CDR3 reads CSVPSSGANEKLFF. The CDR3 DNA is TGCAGCGTACCGAGCTCGGGGGCTAATGAAAAACTGTTTTTT. The chain uses TRBV29-1 and TRBJ1-4; the D gene is possibly TRBD1 (5 bases). The germline V and J ends were trimmed by 6 bases and 3 bases, with 14 bases remaining between them. Looked up from germline, CDR1 is SQVTM and CDR2 is ANQGSEA. The CDR3 spans 14 residues.

Details on this clonotype: This may be a read error: a much more frequent sequence differs by one nucleotide. This chain joins TRBV7-9 and TRBJ2-7; D call uncertain. Looked up from germline, CDR1 is SEHNR and CDR2 is FQNEAQ (reference sequence). The V end was cut by 9 bases, the J end by 2 bases, with 14 bases between. The CDR3 consists of 13 residues. The CDR3 spells CARSGDLTYEQYF. The CDR3 nucleotides read TGTGCCAGAAGTGGAGACTTAACCTACGAGCAGTACTTC.

As for this clonotype: A much bigger clone sits one base away, suggesting this may be a read error. The V and J genes are TRBV20-1 and TRBJ1-5; perhaps TRBD1 as D (6 bases). CDR3 size: 14 residues. Per the germline V gene, CDR1 is DFQATT and CDR2 is SNEGSKA (reference sequence). V shed 6 bases and J shed 7 bases, with 19 bases lying between them. CDR3 sequence: CSAQGSRRNQPQHF. The CDR3 DNA reads as TGCAGTGCCCAGGGGTCGCGGAGGAACCAGCCCCAGCATTTT.

In its sample, this clonotype was seen many times. The chain employs TRBV27 and TRBJ2-1; TRBD2 matches 9 bases. Germline CDR1 is MNHEY and CDR2 is SMNVEV (reference sequence). The CDR3 length is 15 residues. The J segment lost 8 bases and the V segment lost 7 bases, leaving 12 bases of the junction unmatched. DNA of the CDR3: TGTGCCAGCACGCCATTAGCGGGAGAGGCCCATGAGCAGTTCTTC. Its protein is CASTPLAGEAHEQFF.

V is TRBV20-1 and J is TRBJ1-1; 10 bases agree with TRBD1. The CDR3 spans 20 residues. The junction had 22 bases not matched to a gene; V was cut back by 6 bases and J by 0 bases. The V gene's germline CDR1 is DFQATT and CDR2 SNEGSKA (reference sequence). The CDR3 DNA sequence: TGCAGTGCCTTTAGGCCGGGACAGGGGTCTCGGTTGGGAATGAACACTGAAGCTTTCTTT. Its translation: CSAFRPGQGSRLGMNTEAFF.

There are many counts of this clonotype. The chain carries TRBV20-1 and TRBJ1-1; D might be TRBD1 (5 bases). This CDR3 is built from 13 residues. V was shortened by 1 base and J by 2 bases, with 8 bases between the two germline ends. Germline V gene data show CDR1 as DFQATT and CDR2 as SNEGSKA (reference sequence). The CDR3 loop reads CSARAGGNTEAFF. For the CDR3, the DNA is TGCAGTGCTAGAGCTGGGGGTAACACTGAAGCTTTCTTT.

This clonotype was seen only a few times. This may be a read error: a much more frequent sequence differs by one nucleotide. J is TRBJ2-2 and V is TRBV6-1; TRBD2 agrees at 7 bases. CDR3 size: 14 residues. Germline V gene lookup returns CDR1 MNHNS and CDR2 SASEGT. The CDR3 sequence is CATSGGRNTWELFF. CDR3 DNA sequence: TGTGCCACCTCTGGCGGGAGAAACACCTGGGAGCTGTTTTTT.

As to this clonotype: This may be a read error: a much more frequent sequence differs by one nucleotide. The CDR3 ends on some other residue instead of the conserved phenylalanine or tryptophan, so this is likely a read error. This sequence joins TRBV4-2 and TRBJ1-1; D is ambiguous. With 3 bases removed from V and 3 bases from J, the gap between germline ends came to 14 bases. Germline CDR1 and CDR2: LGHNA and YNFKEQ. The CDR3 totals 15 residues. The CDR3 nucleotides are TGTGCCAGCAGCCACCCCAGGAGCAGCTACACTGAAGCTTTCTCT. Translating gives CASSHPRSSYTEAFS.

With regard to this clonotype: One base away lies a much larger clone, so this may be a sequencing read error. This chain joins TRBV4-1 and TRBJ2-3; D may match TRBD1 or TRBD2 (5 bases each). This CDR3 region has 16 residues. Germline V gives CDR1 MGHRA, CDR2 YSYEKL. The CDR3 DNA reads TGCGCCAGAAGCCAAGGTTTGAGGGGCGGAGCAGATACGCAGTATTTT. Translating gives CARSQGLRGGADTQYF.